This TCR beta chain was identified during a study of blood T cells in healthy people across ages. CDR3 length: 13 amino acids. Germline CDR1 is SGHTA and CDR2 is FQGNSA. V was pared by 1 base and J by 2 bases, with 6 bases between. Each donor supplied approximately 10 milliliters of peripheral blood. The use of a sample-barcoded 5' primer and a J-beta primer mix characterized a second PCR of 7 to 11 cycles. Every cDNA molecule bore a tag from a template-switch adaptor containing 12 random nucleotides. Individual samples furnished no less than 2.5 million CDR3-containing paired-end reads apiece. TCRdb re-called the 5' RACE reads through MiXCR, storing one row per CDR3 protein. The profile shows around 1,900,000 distinct CDR3 sequences, about two fifths of them singletons. Comment on this clonotype: Its antigen is not known.

Study-wide findings and caveats: The fall in TCR beta diversity per million T cells was roughly linear with age.

The source is a human donor in good health. The specimen sequenced was blood. This sequence joins TRBV7-2 and TRBJ2-7, with D hard to call. CDR3 bases: TGTGCCAGCAGCTTAGTCATGCCCTACGAGCAGTACTTC. This translates into CASSLVMPYEQYF.